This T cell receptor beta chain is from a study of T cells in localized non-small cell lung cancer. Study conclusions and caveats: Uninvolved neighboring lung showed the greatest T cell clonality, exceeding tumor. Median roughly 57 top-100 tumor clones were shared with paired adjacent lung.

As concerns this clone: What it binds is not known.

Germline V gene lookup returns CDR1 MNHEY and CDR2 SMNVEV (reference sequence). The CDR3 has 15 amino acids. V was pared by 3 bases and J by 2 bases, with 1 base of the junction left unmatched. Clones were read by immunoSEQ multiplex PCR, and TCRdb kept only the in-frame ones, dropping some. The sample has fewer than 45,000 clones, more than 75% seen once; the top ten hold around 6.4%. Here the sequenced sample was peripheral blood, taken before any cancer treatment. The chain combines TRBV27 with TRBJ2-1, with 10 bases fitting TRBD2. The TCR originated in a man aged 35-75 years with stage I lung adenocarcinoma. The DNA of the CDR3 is TGTGCCAGCAGTTTCGGGACTAGCGCCTACAATGAGCAGTTCTTC. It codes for CASSFGTSAYNEQFF.